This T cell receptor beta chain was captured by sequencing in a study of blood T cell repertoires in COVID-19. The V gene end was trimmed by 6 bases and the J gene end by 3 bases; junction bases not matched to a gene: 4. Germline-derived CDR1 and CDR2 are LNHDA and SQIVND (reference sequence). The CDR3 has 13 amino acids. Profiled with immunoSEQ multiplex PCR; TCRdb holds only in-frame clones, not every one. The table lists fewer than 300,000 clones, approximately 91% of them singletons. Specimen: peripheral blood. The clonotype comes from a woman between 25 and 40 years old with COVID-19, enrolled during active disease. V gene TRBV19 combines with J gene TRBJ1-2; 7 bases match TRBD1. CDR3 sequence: CASRVGQHYGYTF. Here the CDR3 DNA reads TGTGCCAGTAGAGTGGGACAGCACTATGGCTACACCTTC.